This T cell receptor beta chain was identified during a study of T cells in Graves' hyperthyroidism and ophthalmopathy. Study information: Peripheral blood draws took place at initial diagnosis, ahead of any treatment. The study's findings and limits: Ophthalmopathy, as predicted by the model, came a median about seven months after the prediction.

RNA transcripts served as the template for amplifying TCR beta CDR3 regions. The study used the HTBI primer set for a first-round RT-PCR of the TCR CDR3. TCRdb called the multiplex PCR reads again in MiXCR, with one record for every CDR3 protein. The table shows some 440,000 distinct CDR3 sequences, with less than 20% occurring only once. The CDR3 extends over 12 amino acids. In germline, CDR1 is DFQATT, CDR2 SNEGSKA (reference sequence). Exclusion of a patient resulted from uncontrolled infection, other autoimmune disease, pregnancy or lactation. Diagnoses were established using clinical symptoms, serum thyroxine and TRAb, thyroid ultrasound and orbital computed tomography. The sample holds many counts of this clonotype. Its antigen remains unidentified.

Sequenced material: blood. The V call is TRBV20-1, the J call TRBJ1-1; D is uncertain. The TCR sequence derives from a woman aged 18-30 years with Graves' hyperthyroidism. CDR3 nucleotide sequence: TGCAGCCCAGTAGGCTTGAACACTGAAGCTTTCTTT. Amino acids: CSPVGLNTEAFF.